The present TCR beta chain was sequenced within a study of neurological immune-mediated disorders. Synthesis of cDNA was carried out by template-switch 5'RACE. The reaction used 10-nucleotide random UMIs. Per sequencing run, 15-18 subjects together gave over 170 million TCR-beta sequences. TCRdb processed the 5' RACE reads anew with MiXCR; each CDR3 protein has one entry. Counted here are about 59,000 distinct CDR3 sequences, approximately 25% occurring once; the ten biggest clones make up about 4.5%. Whole-study findings and limits: The highest TCR clonal expansion occurred in HTLV-1-associated myelopathy; multiple sclerosis fell below healthy controls.

At least ten counts were recorded for this clonotype. The antigen is not known. Germline CDR1 and CDR2: SQVTM and ANQGSEA. V lost 6 bases, J lost 2 bases, and 16 bases lay in between. This CDR3 is built from 14 residues. Described time point: technical triplicate 2. 2 million PBMCs stored at -80 C were the source of the unsorted libraries. The gene calls are TRBV29-1 and TRBJ2-5; TRBD2 is a possible D gene (5 bases). The sample comprised PBMCs. This clonotype was obtained from a man in his sixties with HTLV-1-associated myelopathy (HAM/TSP). CDR3 in DNA: TGCAGCGTGCATGGAGGAGGAAATCAAGAGACCCAGTACTTC. Its protein product is CSVHGGGNQETQYF. Based on the CDR3 plus reference TRBV29-1 and TRBJ2-5, the full variable domain is SAVISQKPSRDICQRGTSLTIQCQVDSQVTMMFWYRQQPGQSLTLIATANQGSEATYESGFVIDKFPISRPNLTFSTLTVSNMSPEDSSIYLCSVHGGGNQETQYFGPGTRLLVL.